This T cell receptor (beta chain) came from a study of blood T cell repertoires in COVID-19 (dated by TCRdb to between 2020 and 2021). Some background on the complete study: Samples from collaborators originated in the United States, Italy and Spain and spanned both the acute and convalescent phases of COVID-19. The prospective study material was composed of cDNA or gDNA derived from T cells, B-cell-depleted T cells, or PBMCs. Subjects who had been exposed to COVID-19, were actively infected with it, or had recovered from it provided the deeply sampled blood TCRbeta repertoires that made up the dataset. The repertoires were made available in a free public database intended to serve as a resource for research on the immune response to SARS-CoV-2. The samples were drawn from the first 160 participants of the ongoing ImmuneRACE study and from 950 to 1,500 subjects provided by 6 global collaborators. Nearly every sample came with metadata listing a de-identified subject ID, COVID-19 status, age in years and sex. HLA class I and class II types, where available, came from metadata supplied by the sample provider rather than from assay-based typing.

The immunoSEQ Assay, a bias-controlled multiplex PCR, was used to amplify TCRbeta CDR3 regions from genomic DNA. As for the authors' bioinformatics: Nucleated cell counts per sample were estimated from amplification of reference gene primers within the assay. To quantify the absolute abundance of each unique TCRbeta CDR3 rearrangement, sequence reads were collapsed and filtered. For each sample, productive Simpson clonality was calculated as the square root of Simpson's diversity index across productive rearrangements. TCRdb re-hosts the immuneACCESS table, in-frame sequences only. Its copies lack some clones; in the studies checked, an unresolved V gene accounts for under half of them, and the cause for the rest is not known. V and J calls and clone size come straight from that table; D and trimming were deduced from the DNA. The sample table holds about 33,000 clones, of which around 88% were seen once. Jointly, the top ten make up approximately 6.8% of the sample.

V lost 3 bases and J lost 4 bases, and the count of bases not matched to a germline gene is 5. CDR1 and CDR2 are read off the germline V gene as MDHEN and SYDVKM. The CDR3 sequence holds 15 residues, the cysteine and phenylalanine included. Solely the CDR3 DNA is kept, with 45 bases framed from the first base. The collaborating institutions used their own protocols to collect whole blood in K2EDTA tubes. For TCRbeta analysis, collaborator samples were shipped as frozen whole blood, as isolated PBMCs, or as DNA extracted from either sample type. Worth noting for this clone: Its antigen remains undetermined. There are no base qualities to consult, and no much larger clone falls within one base.

Study-wide findings and limitations: How much clinical and demographic metadata was included differed by source and by participant, and the metadata was provided uncurated.

The sequence is built from TRBV28 and TRBJ2-5, with TRBD1 identical over 10 junction bases. The sequenced sample consisted of peripheral blood. This TCR was recovered from a human donor in a cohort sampled during active COVID-19. In nucleotide form, the sequence is TGTGCCAGCAGTTTCCAGACAGGGGGCCCAGAGACCCAGTACTTC. Translation gives CASSFQTGGPETQYF.